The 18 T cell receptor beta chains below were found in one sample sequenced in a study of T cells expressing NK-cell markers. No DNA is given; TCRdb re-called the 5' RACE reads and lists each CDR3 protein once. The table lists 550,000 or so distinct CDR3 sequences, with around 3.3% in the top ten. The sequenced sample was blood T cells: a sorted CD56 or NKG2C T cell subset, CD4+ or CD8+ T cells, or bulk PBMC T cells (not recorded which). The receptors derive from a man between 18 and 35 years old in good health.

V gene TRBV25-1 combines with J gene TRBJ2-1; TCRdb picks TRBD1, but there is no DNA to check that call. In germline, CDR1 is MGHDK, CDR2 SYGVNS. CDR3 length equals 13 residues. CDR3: CASRSPGEDEQFF.

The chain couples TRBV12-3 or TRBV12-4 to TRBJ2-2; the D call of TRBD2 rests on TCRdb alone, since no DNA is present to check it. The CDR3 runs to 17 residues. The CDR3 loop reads CASSSTSGTSWSGELFF.

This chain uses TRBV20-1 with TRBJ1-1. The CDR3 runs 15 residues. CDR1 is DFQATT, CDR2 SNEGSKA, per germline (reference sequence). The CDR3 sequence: CSAREETDANTEAFF.

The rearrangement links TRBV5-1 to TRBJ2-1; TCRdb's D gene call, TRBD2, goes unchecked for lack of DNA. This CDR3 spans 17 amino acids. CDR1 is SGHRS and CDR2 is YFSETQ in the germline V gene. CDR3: CASSLGLAGVSYNEQFF.

CDR3 region: CSANDPGLGGTGELFF. The V and J genes are TRBV20-1 and TRBJ2-2; TCRdb names TRBD2, which stays unverified in the absence of DNA. The CDR3 sequence is 16 residues long. Per the germline V gene, CDR1 is DFQATT and CDR2 is SNEGSKA (reference sequence).

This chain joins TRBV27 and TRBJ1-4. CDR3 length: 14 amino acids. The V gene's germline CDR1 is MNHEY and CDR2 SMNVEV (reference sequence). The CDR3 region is CASSSVGRGEKLFF.

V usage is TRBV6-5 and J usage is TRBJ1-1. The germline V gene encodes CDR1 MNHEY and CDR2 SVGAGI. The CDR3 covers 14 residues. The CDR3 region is CASSYLREDTEAFF.

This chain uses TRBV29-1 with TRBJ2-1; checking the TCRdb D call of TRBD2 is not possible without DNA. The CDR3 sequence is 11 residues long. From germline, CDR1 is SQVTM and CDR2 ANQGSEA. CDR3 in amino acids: CSAGAKVEQFF.

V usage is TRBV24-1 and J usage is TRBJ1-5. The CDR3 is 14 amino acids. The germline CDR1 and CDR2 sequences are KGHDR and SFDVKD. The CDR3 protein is CATSAPGLYQPQHF.

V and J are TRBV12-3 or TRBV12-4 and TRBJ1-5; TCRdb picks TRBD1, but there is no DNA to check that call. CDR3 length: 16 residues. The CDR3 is CASSVQGAGKGQPQHF.

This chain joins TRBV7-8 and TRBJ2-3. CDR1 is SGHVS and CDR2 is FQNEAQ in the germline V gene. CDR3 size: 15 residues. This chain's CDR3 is CASSVSGPSTDTQYF.

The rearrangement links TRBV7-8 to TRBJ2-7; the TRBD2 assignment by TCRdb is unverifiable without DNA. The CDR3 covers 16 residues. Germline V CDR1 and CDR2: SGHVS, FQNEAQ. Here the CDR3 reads CASSYGTSGVSYEQYF.

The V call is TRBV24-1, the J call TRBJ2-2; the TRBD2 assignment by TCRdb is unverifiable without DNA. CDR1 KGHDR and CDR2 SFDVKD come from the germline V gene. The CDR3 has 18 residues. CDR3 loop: CATSVELAESPNTGELFF.

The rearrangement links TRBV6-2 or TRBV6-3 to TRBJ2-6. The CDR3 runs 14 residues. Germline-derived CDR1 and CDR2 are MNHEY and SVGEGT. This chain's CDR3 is CASRKPSGANVLTF.

The CDR3 protein is CASSEISLPPTQYF. The chain employs TRBV10-2 and TRBJ2-3; the D call of TRBD2 rests on TCRdb alone, since no DNA is present to check it. The CDR3 has 14 residues. CDR1 is WSHSY and CDR2 is SAAADI in the germline V gene.

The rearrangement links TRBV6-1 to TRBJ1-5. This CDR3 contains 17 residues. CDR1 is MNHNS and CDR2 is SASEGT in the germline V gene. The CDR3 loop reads CASSEYLRLDSNQPQHF.

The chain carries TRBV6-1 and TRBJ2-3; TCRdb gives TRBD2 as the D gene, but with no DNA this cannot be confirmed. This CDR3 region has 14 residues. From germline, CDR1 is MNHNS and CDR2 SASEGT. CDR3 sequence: CASTPRTVTDTQYF.

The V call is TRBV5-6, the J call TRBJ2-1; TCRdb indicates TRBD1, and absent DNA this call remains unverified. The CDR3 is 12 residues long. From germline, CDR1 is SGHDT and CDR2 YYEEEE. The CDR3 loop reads CASSRWDGVQFF.